The 5 T cell receptor beta chains listed next were all sequenced from one sample in a study of cytomegalovirus exposure and HLA in healthy donors. The PCR ran on 60 Vbeta and 13 Jbeta primers. Sequencing used immunoSEQ multiplex PCR; TCRdb keeps in-frame clones, though not all of them. The repertoire holds 60,000 or so clones, around 79% seen once, with around 2.5% in the top ten. The sequenced material came from PBMCs. All receptors derive from a female donor in good health and CMV-seronegative.

CDR3 amino acids: CASSHGQGLSDTQYF. The CDR3 region has the DNA TGCGCCAGCAGCCATGGACAGGGGCTGTCAGATACGCAGTATTTT. V is TRBV4-3 and J is TRBJ2-3; 9 nucleotides agree with TRBD1. The CDR3 has 15 amino acids. CDR1 is LGHNA, CDR2 YSLEER, per germline. After removal of 3 bases from V and 4 bases from J, the junction contained 5 bases not matched to a gene.

This clone has only a few counts. The chain's CDR3 is CASSLGQGEVNEQFF. As DNA, the CDR3 is TGTGCCAGCAGCTTGGGACAGGGGGAAGTGAATGAGCAGTTCTTC. This chain connects TRBV11-3 to TRBJ2-1, with 11 bases aligning to TRBD1. Unmatched junction bases numbered 5, after V lost 3 bases and J lost 7 bases. The CDR3 runs 15 residues. Germline values: CDR1 SGHNT, CDR2 YENEEA.

Here the CDR3 reads CASHPTSDYRETQYF. For the CDR3, the DNA is TGTGCCAGCCACCCGACATCGGACTACCGGGAGACCCAGTACTTC. The chain is built from TRBV27 and TRBJ2-5, with a tentative D call TRBD2 (6 bases). The V end was cut by 8 bases, the J end by 5 bases, with 21 bases between. The length of the CDR3 is 15 residues. Germline assignment: CDR1 MNHEY and CDR2 SMNVEV (reference sequence).

Turning to this clone: This same CDR3 is encoded by further DNA sequences in the sample. The rearrangement uses TRBV9 and TRBJ1-4; D is possibly TRBD1 (6 bases). V lost 0 bases and J 4 bases, leaving 10 bases between the germline ends. CDR3 length equals 15 residues. Germline loops: CDR1 SGDLS, CDR2 YYNGEE. CDR3 coding DNA: TGTGCCAGCAGCGTAGGTACAGGGTATAATGAAAAACTGTTTTTT. Translating gives CASSVGTGYNEKLFF.

The chain employs TRBV19 and TRBJ1-1; TRBD1 is a possible D gene (5 bases). This CDR3 contains 16 residues. V was shortened by 10 bases and J by 3 bases, with 24 bases between the two germline ends. In germline, CDR1 is LNHDA, CDR2 SQIVND (reference sequence). The CDR3 is CATHGGTSQKDTEAFF. The CDR3 DNA is TGTGCCACCCATGGGGGGACTTCTCAGAAGGACACTGAAGCTTTCTTT.